A selection of T cell receptor beta chains follows, all from one sample in a study of monozygotic twins with inflammatory bowel disease. TCRdb re-called the 5' RACE reads and gives one entry per CDR3 protein, without DNA. This sample contains 110,000 to 150,000 distinct CDR3 sequences. The specimen sequenced was blood. The receptors were sampled from a human donor with ulcerative colitis or Crohn's disease, or a healthy co-twin of an affected twin (not recorded which). The CDR3 runs from the conserved cysteine through the conserved F or W. Each record gives: J gene, V gene, CDR3 protein.

>TRBJ2-7|TRBV7-2
CASSWDRGLGYEQYF
>TRBJ1-1|TRBV4-2
CASSQEGRGIEAFF
>TRBJ1-1|TRBV5-1
CASSENRGLNTEAFF
>TRBJ1-2|TRBV10-3
CAISDQGDYTF
>TRBJ2-7|TRBV12-3/TRBV12-4
CASSPEGLFFYEQYF
>TRBJ1-1|TRBV29-1
CSVGWTGPTEAFF
>TRBJ2-1|TRBV4-1
CASSQVNIVAYNEQFF
>TRBJ2-7|TRBV28
CASSTFYEQYF
>TRBJ1-1|TRBV27
CASCPNRDPDTEAFF
>TRBJ2-1|TRBV7-8
CASSLARTGVYNEQFF
>TRBJ2-2|TRBV7-2
CASSLAIGELFF
>TRBJ2-7|TRBV20-1
CSAEIRVTYEQYF
>TRBJ2-3|TRBV5-1
CASSLAPLAGGLTDTQYF
>TRBJ2-7|TRBV5-5
CASSDRGGSYEQYF
>TRBJ1-3|TRBV18
CASSTGRPGNTIYF
>TRBJ1-4|TRBV5-1
CASSDRDRGGEKLFF
>TRBJ2-5|TRBV7-2
CASSLDGTIQETQYF
>TRBJ2-1|TRBV20-1
CSAFRDPSDNEQFF
>TRBJ2-1|TRBV7-2
CASSLRGDRVSNEQFF
>TRBJ1-1|TRBV5-1
CASSSIQGQGSGTEAFF
>TRBJ2-1|TRBV24-1
CATSDHGLAGVRFNEQFF
>TRBJ2-7|TRBV6-5
CASRYRTGTGDHEQYF
>TRBJ2-1|TRBV27
CASSPLRQNGVNEQFF
>TRBJ1-1|TRBV5-1
CASSLSQGPLNTEAFF
>TRBJ2-5|TRBV20-1
CSARTPGLAGGPQETQYF
>TRBJ2-3|TRBV7-9
CASSLVADTQYF
>TRBJ2-1|TRBV20-1
CSARANNEQFF
>TRBJ2-6|TRBV5-5
CASRLQVSGANVLTF
>TRBJ1-3|TRBV3-1
CASSQELRPGNTIYF
>TRBJ2-5|TRBV7-2
CASSLNLQETQYF
>TRBJ2-5|TRBV9
CASSVGVSFQETQYF
>TRBJ1-6|TRBV6-5
CASSYSGRTAGSPLHF
>TRBJ1-1|TRBV4-3
CASSQVTFGDTEAFF
>TRBJ2-2|TRBV11-1
CASSLELAGSTGELFF
>TRBJ2-4|TRBV5-1
CASSNGTTQTLAKNIQYF
>TRBJ2-1|TRBV28
CASSLPVSSYNEQFF
>TRBJ2-7|TRBV27
CASRRTSPYEQYF
>TRBJ2-4|TRBV19
CASSIAGEEAKNIQYF
>TRBJ1-6|TRBV7-8
CASSLIWEGPSSYNSPLHF
>TRBJ2-7|TRBV29-1
CSVSLTGPNEQYF
>TRBJ1-4|TRBV7-2
CASSLVGTQMLEKLFF
>TRBJ1-2|TRBV18
CASSPPPGYQTYGYTF